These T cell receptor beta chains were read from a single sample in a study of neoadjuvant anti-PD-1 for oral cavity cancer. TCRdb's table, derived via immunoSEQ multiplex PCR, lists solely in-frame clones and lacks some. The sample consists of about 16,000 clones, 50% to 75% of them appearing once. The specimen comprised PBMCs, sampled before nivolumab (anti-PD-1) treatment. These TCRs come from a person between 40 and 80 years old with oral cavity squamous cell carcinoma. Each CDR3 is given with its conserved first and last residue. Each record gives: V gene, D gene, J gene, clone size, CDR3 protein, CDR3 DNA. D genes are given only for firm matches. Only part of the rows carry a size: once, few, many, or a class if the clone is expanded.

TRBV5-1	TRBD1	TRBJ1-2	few	CASSRTGGDYGYTF	TGCGCCAGCAGCAGGACAGGGGGCGACTATGGCTACACCTTC
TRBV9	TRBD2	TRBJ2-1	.	CASSARLAGGNEQFF	TGTGCCAGCAGCGCCCGACTAGCGGGTGGGAATGAGCAGTTCTTC
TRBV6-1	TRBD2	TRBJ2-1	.	CASSALLLAGGNEQFF	TGTGCCAGCAGTGCCCTCTTACTAGCGGGTGGAAATGAGCAGTTCTTC
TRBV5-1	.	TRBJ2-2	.	CASSLSGGELFF	TGCGCCAGCAGCCTCAGTGGCGGGGAGCTGTTTTTT
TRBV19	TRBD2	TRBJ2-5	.	CASSASGGSETQYF	TGTGCCAGTAGTGCCAGCGGGGGGTCAGAGACCCAGTACTTC
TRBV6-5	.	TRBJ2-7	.	CASSSGQGEQYF	TGTGCCAGCAGTTCAGGGCAGGGGGAGCAGTACTTC
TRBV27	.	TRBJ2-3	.	CASSQGFNTDTQYF	TGTGCCAGCAGCCAGGGCTTTAACACAGATACGCAGTATTTT
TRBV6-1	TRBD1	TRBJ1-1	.	CASRVPGQGLEAFF	TGTGCCAGCAGAGTACCGGGACAGGGGCTTGAAGCTTTCTTT
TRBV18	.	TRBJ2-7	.	CASSPGQQENEQYF	TGTGCCAGCTCACCAGGGCAGCAGGAGAACGAGCAGTACTTC
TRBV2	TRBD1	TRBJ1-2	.	CASSVQGKDGYTF	TGTGCCAGCAGTGTACAGGGGAAGGATGGCTACACCTTC
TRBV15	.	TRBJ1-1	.	CATSRDTASNTEAFF	TGTGCCACCAGCAGAGACACAGCCTCCAACACTGAAGCTTTCTTT